These T cell receptor beta chains were read from a single sample in a study of PD-1 blockade in classical Hodgkin lymphoma. Produced via immunoSEQ multiplex PCR; TCRdb's table is partial and in-frame only. The table has about 5,500 clones, about 90% seen once; the top ten hold 20% to 25%. The sequenced sample consisted of CD8+ T cells from blood. All receptors derive from a human donor with classical Hodgkin lymphoma. The CDR3 runs from the conserved cysteine through the conserved F or W. Each record gives: V gene, CDR3 length, clone size, J gene, D gene, CDR3 DNA, CDR3 protein. A D gene is named only where the DNA matches it firmly. Clone size is stated in some rows and not others, as once, few, many or a class when expanded.

>TRBV11-2|16|.|TRBJ1-2|TRBD1
TGTGCCAGCAGCTTAGACAGGGGGCTGAGTCGGTATGGCTACACCTTC
CASSLDRGLSRYGYTF
>TRBV27|15|.|TRBJ2-3|.
TGTGCCAGCAGTTTAATAGCTGAAGGTTGGGATACGCAGTATTTT
CASSLIAEGWDTQYF
>TRBV25-1|15|.|TRBJ2-7|TRBD2
TGTGCCAGCAGTGAAGGACTAGTCGGGGCGTACGAGCAGTACTTC
CASSEGLVGAYEQYF
>TRBV19|16|.|TRBJ2-1|TRBD2
TGTGCCAGTAGTATGGTTACTAGCGGAAACTACAATGAGCAGTTCTTC
CASSMVTSGNYNEQFF
>TRBV10-2|13|.|TRBJ2-1|.
TGCGCCAGTTCTCGGGGCGAATACAATGAGCAGTTCTTC
CASSRGEYNEQFF
>TRBV25-1|16|.|TRBJ2-3|.
TGTGCCAGCAGTGATAAGGGCAGTTCTAGCACAGATACGCAGTATTTT
CASSDKGSSSTDTQYF
>TRBV11-2|11|.|TRBJ1-1|.
TGTGCAGACGGGTTTGGCACTGAAGCTTTCTTT
CADGFGTEAFF
>TRBV25-1|15|.|TRBJ2-3|TRBD2
TGTGCCAGCAGTGGCGGGACTAGCGGGAAAGATACGCAGTATTTT
CASSGGTSGKDTQYF
>TRBV15|17|.|TRBJ2-3|.
TGTGCCACCAGCAGAGCCCCGCCTCCGTGGGGAACAGATACGCAGTATTTT
CATSRAPPPWGTDTQYF
>TRBV6-5|14|few|TRBJ2-1|TRBD2
TGTGCCAGCACCCGGGGGGGGATAAACGATGAGCAGTTCTTC
CASTRGGINDEQFF
>TRBV30|15|.|TRBJ2-2|.
TGTGCCTGGAGTGAAATGGCAGGTCACGCCGGGGAGCTGTTTTTT
CAWSEMAGHAGELFF
>TRBV4-1|14|.|TRBJ2-7|.
TGCGCCAGCAGCCAAGGCATCAGCTCCTACGAGCAGTACTTC
CASSQGISSYEQYF
>TRBV12-5|17|.|TRBJ2-2|.
TGTGCTAGTGGTTTCCCTACCTCCACTAGTCGAACCGGGGAGCTGTTTTTT
CASGFPTSTSRTGELFF
>TRBV7-9|11|once|TRBJ2-1|.
TGTGCCAGCAGCCCCGGGGATGAGCAGTTCTTC
CASSPGDEQFF
>TRBV29-1|15|.|TRBJ2-7|TRBD2
TGCAGCGTCGCAGGACTAGCGGGAGCCCCCTACGAGCAGTACTTC
CSVAGLAGAPYEQYF
>TRBV28|13|once|TRBJ1-3|.
TGTGCCAGCAGTTTGCAGAGCGGAAACACCATATATTTT
CASSLQSGNTIYF
>TRBV7-9|17|.|TRBJ2-7|TRBD1
TGTGCCAGCAGCGTTTGGGACAGGGGGCCCCTAAGGGGAGAGCAGTACTTC
CASSVWDRGPLRGEQYF
>TRBV6-1|13|.|TRBJ2-3|.
TGTGCCAGCAGTGGAGGGGAGGCAGATACGCAGTATTTT
CASSGGEADTQYF
>TRBV5-6|16|.|TRBJ2-4|.
TGTGCCAGCAGCTGGGCCGCAGGGAATGACAAAAACATTCAGTACTTC
CASSWAAGNDKNIQYF
>TRBV5-4|13|few|TRBJ1-2|.
TGTGCCAGCAGCTCCAACGGTAACTATGGCTACACCTTC
CASSSNGNYGYTF
>TRBV25-1|12|few|TRBJ1-2|.
TGTGCCAGCGGCCCGGACCACTATGGCTACACCTTC
CASGPDHYGYTF
>TRBV7-9|15|.|TRBJ2-7|TRBD2
TGTGCCAGCAGCCCGACTAGCGGGGCTATCTACGAGCAGTACTTC
CASSPTSGAIYEQYF
>TRBV5-5|15|.|TRBJ2-5|.
TGTGCCAGCAGCTTGGGGACCATCGGGCAAGAGACCCAGTACTTC
CASSLGTIGQETQYF
>TRBV6-5|11|.|TRBJ2-5|.
TGTGCCAGCAGTTTCCAAGAGACCCAGTACTTC
CASSFQETQYF
>TRBV13|16|.|TRBJ1-2|.
TGTGCCAGCAGCTTAGGCCTCAAGGGGAGGGCCTATGGCTACACCTTC
CASSLGLKGRAYGYTF
>TRBV6-1|12|once|TRBJ2-1|.
TGTGCCAGCACCTTTACAGGGAATGAGCAGTTCTTC
CASTFTGNEQFF
>TRBV21-1|13|.|TRBJ2-5|.
TGTGCCAGCAGCAACAGGGGGCAAGAGACCCAGTACTTC
CASSNRGQETQYF
>TRBV19|13|once|TRBJ1-2|.
TGTGCCAGTTCCGGACTAAAAAACTATGGCTACACCTTC
CASSGLKNYGYTF
>TRBV25-1|16|.|TRBJ2-7|.
TGTGCCAGCCTCTCAGCCGAGGACACCGGCCTTGGAGAGCAGTACTTC
CASLSAEDTGLGEQYF
>TRBV4-1|15|.|TRBJ2-7|.
TGCGCCAGCAGCCAAGCCACTAGCCAGGTGTACGAGCAGTACTTC
CASSQATSQVYEQYF
>TRBV5-1|15|.|TRBJ2-7|.
TGCGCCAGCAGCTTGGGCCCCCGCAGCTCCTACGAGCAGTACTTC
CASSLGPRSSYEQYF
>TRBV27|14|.|TRBJ1-4|TRBD1
TGTGCCAGCAGCGTCGGGACAGGGCATGAAAAACTGTTTTTT
CASSVGTGHEKLFF
>TRBV11-2|14|.|TRBJ2-7|.
TGTGCCAGCAGCTTAGATCGTGGATCCTACGAGCAGTACTTC
CASSLDRGSYEQYF
>TRBV6-5|15|.|TRBJ2-7|TRBD2
TGTGCCAGCAGTCAGACTAGCGCGAGCTCCTACGAGCAGTACTTC
CASSQTSASSYEQYF
>TRBV6-4|14|.|TRBJ2-2|.
TGTGCCAGCAGAAGCCCTAGCGACACCGGGGAGCTGTTTTTT
CASRSPSDTGELFF
>TRBV28|16|.|TRBJ1-6|.
TGTGCCAGCAGTTCCCAGACGGAAAGGGAAACGGCACCCCTCCACTTT
CASSSQTERETAPLHF
>TRBV2|15|.|TRBJ2-5|TRBD2
TGTGCCAGCAGTGCGGGGAGTAGCGGGAGCGAGACCCAGTACTTC
CASSAGSSGSETQYF
>TRBV6-4|15|.|TRBJ2-3|TRBD2
TGTGCCAGCAGTGGACTAGCGGGAGCCCCAGATACGCAGTATTTT
CASSGLAGAPDTQYF
>TRBV6-4|14|.|TRBJ2-3|.
TGTGCCAGCAGCGAAAGCGCCCCCACAGATACGCAGTATTTT
CASSESAPTDTQYF
>TRBV6-1|15|.|TRBJ2-7|TRBD1
TGTGCCAGCAGTGAAGAAGCAGGGGGCCCCTACGAGCAGTACTTC
CASSEEAGGPYEQYF
>TRBV4-1|16|.|TRBJ2-7|TRBD2
TGCGCCAGCAGCCAAGGCCAGATAGCGGGAGCCTACGAGCAGTACTTC
CASSQGQIAGAYEQYF